This is a list of T cell receptor beta chains from one sample in a study of identifying expanded T cells in peripheral blood. TCRdb keeps only in-frame clones here, not all; method: immunoSEQ multiplex PCR. This sample has around 100,000 clones; 80% to 90% occur once, and the top ten carry 5.5%. Sequencing input: blood. The receptors were gathered from a person aged 18-69 years in good health. Both conserved end residues are part of each CDR3. D genes are given only for firm matches. The listing skips clone size in some rows; elsewhere it reads once, few, many or a size class.

TRBJ1-1 | TRBV30 | - | - | TGTGCCTGGAGTCGTGCGGCTTACAGGGACACTGAAGCTTTCTTT | CAWSRAAYRDTEAFF
TRBJ1-5 | TRBV6-1 | - | - | TGTGCCAGCAGTGAAGACGATCAGGGGATTGGGCGGCCCCAGCATTTT | CASSEDDQGIGRPQHF
TRBJ1-2 | TRBV9 | - | - | TGTGCCAGCAGCGCAACAGCGGGAAGGGTTAACTATGGCTACACCTTC | CASSATAGRVNYGYTF
TRBJ1-1 | TRBV5-6 | - | TRBD1 | TGTGCCAGCAGCTACCAGGGGGCGCGGACTGAAGCTTTCTTT | CASSYQGARTEAFF
TRBJ2-1 | TRBV9 | - | TRBD2 | TGTGCCAGCAGCTCTCGCGCGGGAGGGGGCTCCTACAATGAGCAGTTCTTC | CASSSRAGGGSYNEQFF
TRBJ1-1 | TRBV5-1 | - | - | TGCGCCAGCAGCTTGGAAGGGGCGTTAGGGACTGAAGCTTTCTTT | CASSLEGALGTEAFF
TRBJ1-4 | TRBV6-5 | - | - | TGTGCCAGCAGTTACTCGGGGACTAGGGGAAAACTGTTTTTT | CASSYSGTRGKLFF
TRBJ1-2 | TRBV5-5 | - | - | TGTGCCAGCAGCTTGGCTCCCGCGCTAACGGGCTACACCTTC | CASSLAPALTGYTF
TRBJ2-7 | TRBV5-6 | - | - | TGTGCCAGCAGCTTGCTCCGAGCCCGCGACCTGCAAGAGCAGTACTTC | CASSLLRARDLQEQYF
TRBJ1-4 | TRBV5-1 | - | - | TGCGCCAGCAGCTTGGTAGACAGCGAAAAACTGTTTTTT | CASSLVDSEKLFF
TRBJ2-1 | TRBV7-2 | few | - | TGTGCCAGCAGCTCAGGGATCGCGCTTCAGCAGTTCTTC | CASSSGIALQQFF
TRBJ2-2 | TRBV9 | - | TRBD1 | TGTGCCAGCAGCTTCGGGACAGGTCCGAACACCGGGGAGCTGTTTTTT | CASSFGTGPNTGELFF